This T cell receptor (beta chain) was retrieved from a study of regulatory T cells in long-lasting Graves disease. The study's findings and limits: Peripheral blood alone, not thyroid tissue, underwent study.

The CDR3 has 15 amino acids. The germline CDR1 and CDR2 sequences are MNHNS and SASEGT. With 4 bases removed from V and 7 bases from J, the gap between germline ends came to 17 bases. Arm-PCR with iRepertoire HTBI primers amplified the CDR3 regions for these TCR beta libraries. From the multiplex PCR reads, TCRdb called clonotypes with MiXCR, one entry per CDR3 protein. The sample consists of 420,000 or so distinct CDR3 sequences, 16% of them appearing once. Time point specified: newly diagnosed GD, antithyroid drugs for less than 3 months. The TCR library was made from RNA that had been extracted from PBMCs in TRIzol. A remark on this clonotype: Its target is not known.

This sample was shared with a second study, whose subject was T cells in Graves' hyperthyroidism and ophthalmopathy.

This clonotype was obtained from a woman in her late teens or twenties with Graves disease. The sample in question was peripheral blood mononuclear cells (PBMCs), obtained at new diagnosis, from a patient treated with antithyroid drugs. The rearrangement uses TRBV6-1 and TRBJ2-1; D is unclear. The CDR3 protein is CASSVQESQSNEQFF. The CDR3, as DNA: TGTGCCAGCAGTGTTCAGGAGTCTCAGAGTAATGAGCAGTTCTTC.